The next 9 T cell receptor beta chains were all read from a single sample in a study of CD8+ T cells in alopecia areata. Treatment defined: oral pan-JAK inhibitor, 5-10 mg twice daily. RNA was extracted and reverse transcribed into cDNA as the sequencing template. The method was immunoSEQ multiplex PCR; TCRdb's version includes in-frame clones alone and lacks a portion of them. Of 200,000 to 250,000 clones in the sample, 50% to 75% are singletons; the top ten hold 4% to 4.5%. The sequenced sample was CD4+ T cells sorted from blood, obtained at week 4, from a patient treated with tofacitinib. These receptors all come from a human donor with alopecia areata.

This chain joins TRBV6-5 and TRBJ2-3; D remains unclear. CDR3 length: 14 residues. The germline CDR1 and CDR2 sequences are MNHEY and SVGAGI. V was trimmed by 0 bases and J by 8 bases, leaving 12 bases between them. The CDR3 DNA reads TGTGCCAGCAGTTACTCAATTGGCTCGGCTACGCAGTATTTT. Its protein is CASSYSIGSATQYF.

This clone was observed a few times. The CDR3 here is CSVSALNTQYF. The CDR3 bases are TGCAGCGTTTCCGCCCTCAATACGCAGTATTTT. The chain has TRBV29-1 and TRBJ2-3; D is unresolved. Trimming pared 5 bases from V and 7 bases from J, leaving 10 bases between. The CDR3 is 11 residues long. The germline V gene encodes CDR1 SQVTM and CDR2 ANQGSEA.

In this sample, this clone turned up a few times. V is TRBV7-9 and J is TRBJ1-4; D is ambiguous. With 0 bases removed from V and 4 bases from J, the gap between germline ends came to 12 bases. This CDR3 has 16 residues. The V gene's germline CDR1 is SEHNR and CDR2 FQNEAQ (reference sequence). The CDR3, as DNA: TGTGCCAGCAGCTTAGCGCTGTACGGGAATAATGAAAAACTGTTTTTT. Translated, it gives CASSLALYGNNEKLFF.

V is TRBV21-1 and J is TRBJ2-7; TRBD1 was called by the table and not checked on the DNA. TRBV21-1 is a pseudogene locus. This CDR3 region has 15 residues. CDR3 nucleotide sequence: TGTGCCAGCAGCAGCTCAGGGGCCCGCCTGGACGAGCAGTACTTC. Amino acid sequence: CASSSSGARLDEQYF.

This clone has a handful of counts. The J gene is TRBJ1-2, the V gene TRBV7-9, with 8 bases identical to TRBD1. J was trimmed by 2 bases and V by 6 bases; bases with no gene match: 5. Per the germline V gene, CDR1 is SEHNR and CDR2 is FQNEAQ (reference sequence). CDR3 size: 14 residues. CDR3 nucleotides: TGTGCCAGCAGTTCTAGGACAGGGAACTATGGCTACACCTTC. It specifies CASSSRTGNYGYTF.

The V call is TRBV9, the J call TRBJ1-3; the D gene is possibly TRBD1 (5 bases). V shed 7 bases and J shed 0 bases, with 14 bases lying between them. This CDR3 contains 15 residues. Germline values: CDR1 SGDLS, CDR2 YYNGEE. The CDR3 DNA follows: TGTGCCAGCGGGGGTAGGACGAGCTCTGGAAACACCATATATTTT. The encoded protein is CASGGRTSSGNTIYF.

The rearrangement links TRBV6-6 to TRBJ2-1; 7 nucleotides line up with TRBD1. V lost 5 bases, J lost 3 bases, and 7 bases stayed unmatched. The CDR3 has 15 residues. The germline gives CDR1 MNHNY, CDR2 SVGAGI (reference sequence). The CDR3 sequence is CASSRPRDSYNEQFF. CDR3 in DNA: TGTGCCAGCAGTAGACCTCGGGACAGCTACAATGAGCAGTTCTTC.

The V and J genes are TRBV7-2 and TRBJ1-5; D is unresolved. CDR1 is SGHTA and CDR2 is FQGNSA in the germline V gene. The germline V and J ends were trimmed by 1 base and 5 bases, with 6 bases remaining between them. The CDR3 is made up of 13 amino acids. The CDR3 DNA reads as TGTGCCAGCAGCTTAGGGCCGGATCAGCCCCAGCATTTT. This translates into CASSLGPDQPQHF.

The CDR3 nucleotides read TGCGCCAGCAGCCAAGGGGCGGCTGACTTGGGTGAAGCTTTCTTT. Its translation is CASSQGAADLGEAFF. This sequence joins TRBV4-3 and TRBJ1-1; D remains unclear. This CDR3 comprises 15 residues. Per the germline V gene, CDR1 is LGHNA and CDR2 is YSLEER. Between the trimmed V and J ends, which lost 1 base and 7 bases, there was a span of 16 bases.